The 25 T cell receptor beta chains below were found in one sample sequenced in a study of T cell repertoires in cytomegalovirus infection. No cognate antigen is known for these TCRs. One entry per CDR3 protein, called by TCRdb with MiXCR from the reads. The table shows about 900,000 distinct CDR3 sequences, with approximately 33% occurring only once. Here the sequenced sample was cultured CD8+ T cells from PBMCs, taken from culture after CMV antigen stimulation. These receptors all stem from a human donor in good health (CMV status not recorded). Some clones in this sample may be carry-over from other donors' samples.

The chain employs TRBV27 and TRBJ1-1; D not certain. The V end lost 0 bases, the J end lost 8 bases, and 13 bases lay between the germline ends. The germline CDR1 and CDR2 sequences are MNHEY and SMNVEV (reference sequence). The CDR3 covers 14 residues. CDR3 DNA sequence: TGTGCCAGCAGTTTATCTTCCCCTCAGCGGGAAGCTTTCTTT. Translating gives CASSLSSPQREAFF.

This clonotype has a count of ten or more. DNA for the CDR3: TGTGCCAGCAGCTTATGGGGGGGGAATAACTACGAGCAGTACTTC. Translation: CASSLWGGNNYEQYF. The genes are TRBV7-4 and TRBJ2-7, with TRBD2 matching 7 bases. This CDR3 region has 15 residues. V lost 2 bases, J lost 3 bases, and 7 bases stayed unmatched. CDR1 SGHVT and CDR2 SQSDAQ come from the germline V gene.

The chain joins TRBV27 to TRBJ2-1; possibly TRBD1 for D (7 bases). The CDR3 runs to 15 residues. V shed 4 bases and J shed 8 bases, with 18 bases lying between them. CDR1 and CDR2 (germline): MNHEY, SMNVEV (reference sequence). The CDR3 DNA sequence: TGTGCCAGCAGTTCCCCGCAGGGGGGTGACGATGAGCAGTTCTTC. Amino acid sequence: CASSSPQGGDDEQFF.

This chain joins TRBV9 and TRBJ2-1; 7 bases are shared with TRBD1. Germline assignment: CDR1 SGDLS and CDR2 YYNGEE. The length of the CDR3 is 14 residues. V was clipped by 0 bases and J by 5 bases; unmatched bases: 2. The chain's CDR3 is CASSVEGANNEQFF. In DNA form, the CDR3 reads TGTGCCAGCAGCGTAGAGGGGGCGAACAATGAGCAGTTCTTC.

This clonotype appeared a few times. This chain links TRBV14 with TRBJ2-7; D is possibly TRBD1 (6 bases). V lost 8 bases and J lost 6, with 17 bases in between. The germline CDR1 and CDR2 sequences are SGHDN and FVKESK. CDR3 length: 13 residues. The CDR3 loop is CASGGRDRSEQYF. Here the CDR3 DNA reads TGTGCCAGCGGGGGCAGGGACCGGTCCGAGCAGTACTTC.

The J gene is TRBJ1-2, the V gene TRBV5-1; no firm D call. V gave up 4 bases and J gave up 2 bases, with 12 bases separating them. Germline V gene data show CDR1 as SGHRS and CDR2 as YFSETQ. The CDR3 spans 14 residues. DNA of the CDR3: TGCGCCAGCAGCATCCGACAAGGGAACTATGGCTACACCTTC. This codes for CASSIRQGNYGYTF.

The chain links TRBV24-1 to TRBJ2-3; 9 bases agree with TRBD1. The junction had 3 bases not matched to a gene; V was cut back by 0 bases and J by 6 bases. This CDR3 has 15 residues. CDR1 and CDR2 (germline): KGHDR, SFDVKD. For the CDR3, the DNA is TGTGCCACCAGTGATTTGGGACAGGGGTTCGATACGCAGTATTTT. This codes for CATSDLGQGFDTQYF.

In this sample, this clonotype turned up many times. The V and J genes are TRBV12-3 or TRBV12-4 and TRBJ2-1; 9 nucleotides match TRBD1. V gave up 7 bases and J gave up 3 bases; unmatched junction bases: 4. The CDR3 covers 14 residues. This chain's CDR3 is CASIPGQGYNEQFF. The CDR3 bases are TGTGCCAGCATCCCGGGACAGGGCTACAATGAGCAGTTCTTC.

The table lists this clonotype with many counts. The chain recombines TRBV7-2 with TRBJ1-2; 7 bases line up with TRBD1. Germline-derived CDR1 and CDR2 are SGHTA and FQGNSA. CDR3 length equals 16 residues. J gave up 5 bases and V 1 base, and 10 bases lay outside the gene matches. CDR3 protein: CASSLEGRGFWYGYTF. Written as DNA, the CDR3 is TGTGCCAGCAGCTTAGAAGGCAGGGGGTTTTGGTATGGCTACACCTTC.

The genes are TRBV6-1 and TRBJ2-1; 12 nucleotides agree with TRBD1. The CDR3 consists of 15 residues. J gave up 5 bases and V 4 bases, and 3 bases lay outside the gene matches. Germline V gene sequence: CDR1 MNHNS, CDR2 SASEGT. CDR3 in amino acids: CASSGGTGGHNEQFF. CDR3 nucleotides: TGTGCCAGCAGTGGGGGGACAGGGGGCCACAATGAGCAGTTCTTC.

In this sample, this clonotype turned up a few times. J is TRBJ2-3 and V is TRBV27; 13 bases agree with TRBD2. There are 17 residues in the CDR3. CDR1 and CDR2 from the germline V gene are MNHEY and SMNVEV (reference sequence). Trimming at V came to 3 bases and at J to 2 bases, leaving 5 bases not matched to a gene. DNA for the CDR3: TGTGCCAGCAGTTTGTCGACTAGCGGGGGGTACACAGATACGCAGTATTTT. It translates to CASSLSTSGGYTDTQYF.

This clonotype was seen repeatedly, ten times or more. The CDR3 nucleotides read TGTGCCAGCAGTCCGGGACCTTCTACCATATATTTT. Protein product: CASSPGPSTIYF. The chain joins TRBV12-3 or TRBV12-4 to TRBJ1-3, with a possible D match to TRBD1 (5 bases). Trimming shortened V by 5 bases and J by 10 bases, and 12 bases separated the two germline ends. The CDR3 is 12 residues long.

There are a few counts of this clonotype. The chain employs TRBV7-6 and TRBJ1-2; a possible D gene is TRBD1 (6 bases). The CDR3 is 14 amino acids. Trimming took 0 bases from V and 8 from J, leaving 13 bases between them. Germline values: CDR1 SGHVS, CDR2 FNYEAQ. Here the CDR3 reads CASSLAAGVGGYTF. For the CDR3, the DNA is TGTGCCAGCAGCTTAGCGGCAGGGGTAGGAGGCTACACCTTC.

CDR3 region: CASSPPVASGQTQYF. The CDR3 DNA follows: TGTGCCAGCTCACCACCGGTAGCCTCCGGGCAGACCCAGTACTTC. The chain couples TRBV18 to TRBJ2-5; D call uncertain. The CDR3 length is 15 residues. Germline V gene sequence: CDR1 KGHSH, CDR2 LQKENI. V was shortened by 0 bases and J by 6 bases, with 14 bases between the two germline ends.

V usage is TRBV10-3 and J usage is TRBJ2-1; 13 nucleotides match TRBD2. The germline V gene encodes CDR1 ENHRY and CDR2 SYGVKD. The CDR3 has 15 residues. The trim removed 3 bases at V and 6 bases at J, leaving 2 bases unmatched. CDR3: CAISDGTSGVNEQFF. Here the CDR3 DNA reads TGTGCCATCAGTGACGGGACTAGCGGGGTCAATGAGCAGTTCTTC.

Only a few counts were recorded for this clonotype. The CDR3: CASSSTTNPGLHFRGDTGELFF. CDR3 nucleotides: TGTGCCAGCAGCTCCACCACTAATCCGGGACTCCATTTTAGGGGGGACACCGGGGAGCTGTTTTTT. The rearrangement links TRBV7-3 to TRBJ2-2; D assignment may be TRBD1 or TRBD2 (6 bases each). This CDR3 contains 22 residues. V was cut by 4 bases and J by 3 bases, with 33 bases left in between. From germline, CDR1 is SGHTA and CDR2 FQGTGA.

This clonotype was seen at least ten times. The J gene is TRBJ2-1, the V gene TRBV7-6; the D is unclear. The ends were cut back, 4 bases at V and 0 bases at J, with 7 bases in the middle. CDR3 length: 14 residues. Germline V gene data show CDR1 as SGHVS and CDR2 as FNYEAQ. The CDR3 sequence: CASSSAGSYNEQFF. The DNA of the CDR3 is TGTGCCAGCAGCTCCGCTGGCTCCTACAATGAGCAGTTCTTC.

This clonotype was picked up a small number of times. CDR3 region: CASSFNRGSGYTF. The CDR3 DNA follows: TGTGCCAGCAGCTTTAACAGGGGGTCTGGCTACACCTTC. The rearrangement joins TRBV5-4 to TRBJ1-2; 8 nucleotides agree with TRBD1. V dropped 2 bases and J dropped 7; count of bases not matched to a gene: 4. CDR1 is SGHNT, CDR2 YYREEE, per germline (reference sequence). The length of the CDR3 is 13 residues.

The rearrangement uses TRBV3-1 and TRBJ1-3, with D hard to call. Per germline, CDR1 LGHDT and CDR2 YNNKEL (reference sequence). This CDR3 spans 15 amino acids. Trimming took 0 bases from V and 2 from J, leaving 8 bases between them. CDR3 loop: CASSQDLQAGNTIYF. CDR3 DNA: TGTGCCAGCAGCCAAGATTTGCAGGCTGGAAACACCATATATTTT.

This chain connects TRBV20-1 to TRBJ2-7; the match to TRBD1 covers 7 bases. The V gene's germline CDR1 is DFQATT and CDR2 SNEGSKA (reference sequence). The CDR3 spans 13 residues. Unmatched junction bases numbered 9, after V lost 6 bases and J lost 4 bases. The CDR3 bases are TGCAGTGCCCCCCAGGGGGAGTTATACGAGCAGTACTTC. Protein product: CSAPQGELYEQYF.

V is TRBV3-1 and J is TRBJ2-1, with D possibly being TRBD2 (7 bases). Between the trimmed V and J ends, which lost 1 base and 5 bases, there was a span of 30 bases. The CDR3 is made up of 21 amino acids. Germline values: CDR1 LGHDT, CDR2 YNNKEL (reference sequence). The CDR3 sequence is CASSQVVQGMKLPGTNNEQFF. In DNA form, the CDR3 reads TGTGCCAGCAGCCAAGTCGTCCAGGGGATGAAGCTACCGGGGACTAACAATGAGCAGTTCTTC.

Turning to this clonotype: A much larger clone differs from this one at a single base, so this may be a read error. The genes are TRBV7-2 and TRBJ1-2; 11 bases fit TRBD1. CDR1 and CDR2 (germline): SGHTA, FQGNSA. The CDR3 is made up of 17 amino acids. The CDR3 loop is CANSQGGQGAPNYGYTF. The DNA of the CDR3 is TGTGCCAACAGCCAGGGCGGACAGGGGGCACCTAACTATGGCTACACCTTC. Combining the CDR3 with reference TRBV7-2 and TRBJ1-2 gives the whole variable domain GAGVSQSPSNKVTEKGKDVELRCDPISGHTALYWYRQSLGQGLEFLIYFQGNSAPDKSGLPSDRFSAERTGGSVSTLTIQRTQQEDSAVYLCANSQGGQGAPNYGYTFGSGTRLTVV.

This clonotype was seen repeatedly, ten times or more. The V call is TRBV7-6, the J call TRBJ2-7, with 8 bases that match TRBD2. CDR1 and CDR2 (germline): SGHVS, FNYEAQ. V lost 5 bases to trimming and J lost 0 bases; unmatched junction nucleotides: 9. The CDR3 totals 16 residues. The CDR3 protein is CASSPRGELRSYEQYF. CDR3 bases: TGTGCCAGCAGCCCGCGGGGGGAGCTACGCTCCTACGAGCAGTACTTC.

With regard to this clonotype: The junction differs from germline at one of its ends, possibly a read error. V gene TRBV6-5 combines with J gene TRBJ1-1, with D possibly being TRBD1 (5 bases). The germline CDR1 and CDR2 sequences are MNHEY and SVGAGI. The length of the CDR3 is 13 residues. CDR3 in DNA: TGTGCCAGCAGCCCCCCAGGGAACAATGAAGCTTTCTTT. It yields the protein CASSPPGNNEAFF.

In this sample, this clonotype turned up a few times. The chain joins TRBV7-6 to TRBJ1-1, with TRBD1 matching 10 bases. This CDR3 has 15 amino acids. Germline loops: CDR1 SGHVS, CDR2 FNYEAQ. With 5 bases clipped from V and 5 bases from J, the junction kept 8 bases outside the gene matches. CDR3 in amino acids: CASSPWGTGETEAFF. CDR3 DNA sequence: TGTGCCAGCAGCCCTTGGGGGACAGGGGAGACTGAAGCTTTCTTT.